The 17 T cell receptor beta chains below were found in one sample sequenced in a study of blood T cell repertoires in COVID-19. The table came from immunoSEQ multiplex PCR; TCRdb's copy has only in-frame clones and leaves some out. The table includes about 150,000 clones, 70% to 90% detected once. The sample consisted of peripheral blood. These TCRs come from a woman in her 70s with acute or convalescent COVID-19.

J is TRBJ1-1 and V is TRBV18; TRBD1 might be the D (6 bases). The germline V and J ends were trimmed by 2 bases and 0 bases, with 10 bases remaining between them. The CDR3 runs 15 residues. Germline loops: CDR1 KGHSH, CDR2 LQKENI. The CDR3 nucleotides read TGTGCCAGCTCACCAGATCAGGGGTTGAACACTGAAGCTTTCTTT. Protein sequence: CASSPDQGLNTEAFF. The whole variable domain, filled in from reference TRBV18 and TRBJ1-1, reads NAGVMQNPRHLVRRRGQEARLRCSPMKGHSHVYWYRQLPEEGLKFMVYLQKENIIDESGMPKERFSAEFPKEGPSILRIQQVVRGDSAAYFCASSPDQGLNTEAFFGQGTRLTVV.

This chain uses TRBV27 with TRBJ2-6; D uncertain. Per the germline V gene, CDR1 is MNHEY and CDR2 is SMNVEV (reference sequence). The ends were cut back, 8 bases at V and 2 bases at J, with 13 bases in the middle. This CDR3 is 15 amino acids long. The CDR3 sequence: CASRGHGTGANVLTF. The CDR3 nucleotides read TGTGCCAGCCGCGGCCACGGAACTGGGGCCAACGTCCTGACTTTC.

V and J are TRBV5-6 and TRBJ2-5; 12 bases agree with TRBD2. The V segment lost 4 bases and the J segment 2 bases; nucleotides outside the gene matches: 6. The CDR3 runs to 16 residues. The V gene's germline CDR1 is SGHDT and CDR2 YYEEEE. The CDR3 bases are TGTGCCAGCAGCGGGCTACTAGCGGGGGGTCAAGAGACCCAGTACTTC. This gives the protein CASSGLLAGGQETQYF.

This clone was found once. The rearrangement uses TRBV4-1 and TRBJ1-6, with 8 bases aligning to TRBD1. The CDR3 extends over 16 amino acids. Trimming took 2 bases from V and 7 from J; bases not matched to a gene: 7. Germline assignment: CDR1 MGHRA and CDR2 YSYEKL. The CDR3 region is CASSQLGDRPNSPLHF. CDR3 DNA: TGCGCCAGCAGCCAACTAGGGGACAGGCCCAATTCACCCCTCCACTTT.

In nucleotides, the CDR3 is TGTGCCAGCAGCCAAGAAGGAGGAGCGGGGGGGAGGGAGACCCAGTACTTC. Its protein is CASSQEGGAGGRETQYF. The rearrangement links TRBV4-2 to TRBJ2-5; TRBD2 agrees at 10 bases. The CDR3 is 17 residues long. Germline trimming cut 0 bases from V and 5 bases from J; bases unmatched to any gene: 9. The germline gives CDR1 LGHNA, CDR2 YNFKEQ.

The chain couples TRBV19 to TRBJ2-5; TRBD1 matches 8 bases. The germline V gene has CDR1 LNHDA and CDR2 SQIVND (reference sequence). V lost 4 bases, J lost 0 bases, and 1 base stayed unmatched. This CDR3 comprises 14 residues. The CDR3 DNA is TGTGCCAGTAGTAGGACAGGGAACCAAGAGACCCAGTACTTC. Protein product: CASSRTGNQETQYF.

V is TRBV5-1 and J is TRBJ1-1, with TRBD1 identical over 10 bases. The CDR3 loop spans 14 amino acids. Trimming took 4 bases from V and 5 from J; bases not matched to a gene: 5. CDR1 and CDR2 from the germline V gene are SGHRS and YFSETQ. CDR3 sequence (DNA): TGCGCCAGCAGCACAAGGACAGGGGGGACTGAAGCTTTCTTT. Protein sequence: CASSTRTGGTEAFF.

The V and J genes are TRBV2 and TRBJ1-1; no clear D gene. V lost 6 bases to trimming and J lost 6 bases, with 8 bases between them. The CDR3 sequence is 11 residues long. In germline, CDR1 is SNHLY, CDR2 FYNNEI. CDR3: CASRVGSEAFF. DNA of the CDR3: TGTGCCAGCAGGGTTGGCTCTGAAGCTTTCTTT.

V gene TRBV28 combines with J gene TRBJ2-7, with D possibly TRBD1 on 5 matching bases. Germline V CDR1 and CDR2: MDHEN, SYDVKM. The CDR3 contains 18 residues. V was pared by 2 bases and J by 0 bases, with 20 bases between. This CDR3 reads CASSLPQLTAFSSYEQYV. CDR3 in DNA: TGTGCCAGCAGTTTACCTCAATTGACAGCTTTCAGCTCCTACGAGCAGTACGTC.

The genes are TRBV2 and TRBJ2-7, with D perhaps TRBD2 (6 bases). The CDR3 extends over 14 amino acids. Trimming stripped 4 bases from V and 4 bases from J, with 14 bases between. The germline gives CDR1 SNHLY, CDR2 FYNNEI. The CDR3 coding sequence is TGTGCCAGCAGTGCAGGAGGGGAAGGGTACGAGCAGTACTTC. This gives the protein CASSAGGEGYEQYF. The variable domain in full, completed from reference TRBV2 and TRBJ2-7, reads EPEVTQTPSHQVTQMGQEVILRCVPISNHLYFYWYRQILGQKVEFLVSFYNNEISEKSEIFDDQFSVERPDGSNFTLKIRSTKLEDSAMYFCASSAGGEGYEQYFGPGTRLTVT.

The genes are TRBV7-9 and TRBJ1-6; D unresolved. From germline, CDR1 is SEHNR and CDR2 FQNEAQ (reference sequence). The germline V and J ends were trimmed by 4 bases and 5 bases, with 9 bases remaining between them. The CDR3 length is 14 residues. The CDR3 reads CASSSVGHNSPLHF. The CDR3 region has the DNA TGTGCCAGCAGCTCAGTGGGCCATAATTCACCCCTCCACTTT.

This clone was seen a single time. The rearrangement uses TRBV6-1 and TRBJ2-7, with TRBD2 identical over 13 bases. The CDR3 runs 15 residues. The V gene end was trimmed by 2 bases and the J gene end by 6 bases; junction bases not matched to a gene: 4. CDR1 is MNHNS, CDR2 SASEGT, per germline. The CDR3 DNA follows: TGTGCCAGCAGTGAACGTCGGACTAGCGGGGGCGAGCAGTACTTC. This sequence encodes CASSERRTSGGEQYF.

This chain joins TRBV2 and TRBJ1-2; 11 bases map to TRBD1. V lost 5 bases, J lost 4 bases, and 9 bases stayed unmatched. The CDR3 extends over 16 amino acids. Germline CDR1 is SNHLY and CDR2 is FYNNEI. In DNA form, the CDR3 reads TGTGCCAGCAGTTCCTCCTCCGGGACAGGGGGCTATGGCTACACCTTC. This encodes CASSSSSGTGGYGYTF.

This chain joins TRBV7-9 and TRBJ2-1; 12 bases line up with TRBD1. J lost 7 bases, V lost 4 bases, and 8 bases had no gene match. CDR3 length equals 16 residues. Germline CDR1 SEHNR, CDR2 FQNEAQ (reference sequence). CDR3 DNA: TGTGCCAGCAGCTCGCCGGGACAGGGGGCTAGAAATGAGCAGTTCTTC. Translated: CASSSPGQGARNEQFF.

This clone appeared a few times. The V gene is TRBV5-6, the J gene TRBJ2-7; weak D call: TRBD1 (6 bases). Trimming shortened V by 3 bases and J by 3 bases, and 16 bases separated the two germline ends. The CDR3 sequence is 15 residues long. Germline V CDR1 and CDR2: SGHDT, YYEEEE. CDR3 in amino acids: CASSSARDNIYEQYV. The CDR3 nucleotides read TGTGCCAGCAGCTCGGCCCGGGACAATATCTACGAGCAGTACGTC.

This rearrangement joins TRBV10-2 to TRBJ2-3; the match to TRBD2 covers 7 bases. V was clipped by 3 bases and J by 2 bases; unmatched bases: 5. The germline gives CDR1 WSHSY, CDR2 SAAADI. The CDR3 runs to 15 residues. The CDR3 loop is CASSEWLAATDTQYF. Written as DNA, the CDR3 is TGCGCCAGCAGTGAATGGCTAGCGGCCACAGATACGCAGTATTTT.

The rearrangement links TRBV2 to TRBJ1-5; tentatively, D is TRBD1 (5 bases). The V gene lost 7 bases and the J gene lost 7 bases, with 23 bases spanning the gap. Germline V gives CDR1 SNHLY, CDR2 FYNNEI. This CDR3 comprises 16 residues. The CDR3 spells CASTIPDSPLKQPQHF. CDR3 in DNA: TGTGCCAGCACCATCCCCGACAGTCCCTTAAAGCAGCCCCAGCATTTT.